The 15 T cell receptor beta chains in this list originate from one sample, sequenced in a study of PD-1 blockade in classical Hodgkin lymphoma. The data were produced by immunoSEQ multiplex PCR, yet TCRdb's version contains in-frame clones alone and is incomplete. The sample lists around 90,000 clones, around four fifths seen once, with about 9.4% in the top ten. Time point specified: cycle 4 day 1 (C4D1), after five to seven weeks of nivolumab. Exposure to brentuximab vedotin varied, and each patient had relapsed following autologous stem cell transplantation. Source: peripheral blood mononuclear cells (PBMCs), taken before the fourth cycle of nivolumab. Receptors were obtained from a human donor with classical Hodgkin lymphoma.

The CDR3 nucleotides read TGTGCCAGCTCACCGCCGGGACTAGCGGGACCAGAGCAGTTCTTC. Protein: CASSPPGLAGPEQFF. The rearrangement joins TRBV18 to TRBJ2-1, with 13 bases aligning to TRBD2. The V gene end was trimmed by 3 bases and the J gene end by 10 bases; junction bases not matched to a gene: 6. CDR3 length: 15 amino acids. Germline V gives CDR1 KGHSH, CDR2 LQKENI.

This chain connects TRBV6-5 to TRBJ2-6; no firm D call. CDR3 length equals 15 residues. The germline gives CDR1 MNHEY, CDR2 SVGAGI. Deletions cut 6 bases from V and 0 bases from J, with 9 bases between. The CDR3 here is CASSLLFSGANVLTF. For the CDR3, the DNA is TGTGCCAGCAGCCTTCTTTTCTCTGGGGCCAACGTCCTGACTTTC.

The chain carries TRBV5-1 and TRBJ2-5, with a weak D call TRBD1 (6 bases). The CDR3 is 15 residues long. V was trimmed by 0 bases and J by 4 bases, leaving 13 bases between them. Germline V CDR1 and CDR2: SGHRS, YFSETQ. The CDR3 coding sequence is TGCGCCAGCAGCTTGGGAACAGGGCCCCTAGAGACCCAGTACTTC. Its protein product is CASSLGTGPLETQYF.

The chain couples TRBV27 to TRBJ2-5; D gene unclear. Germline values: CDR1 MNHEY, CDR2 SMNVEV (reference sequence). Deletions cut 7 bases from V and 0 bases from J, with 6 bases between. This CDR3 has 12 amino acids. CDR3 nucleotides: TGTGCCAGCACCCGGTACCAAGAGACCCAGTACTTC. The encoded protein is CASTRYQETQYF.

The chain uses TRBV7-9 and TRBJ1-1; 7 bases fit TRBD1. The length of the CDR3 is 15 residues. CDR1 and CDR2 (germline): SEHNR, FQNEAQ (reference sequence). V was clipped by 2 bases and J by 2 bases; unmatched bases: 5. Written as DNA, the CDR3 is TGTGCCAGCAGCTTATCGGGACAGCCAAACACTGAAGCTTTCTTT. Protein product: CASSLSGQPNTEAFF.

J is TRBJ2-7 and V is TRBV5-4; the match to TRBD1 covers 7 bases. The CDR3 covers 15 residues. Germline V gene sequence: CDR1 SGHNT, CDR2 YYREEE (reference sequence). Losses at the gene ends were 1 base for V and 0 bases for J; bases not matched to a gene: 4. This CDR3 is CASSLPGTVSYEQYF. The CDR3 DNA follows: TGTGCCAGCAGCTTGCCCGGGACAGTCTCCTACGAGCAGTACTTC. Variable domain in full (rest from reference TRBV5-4 and TRBJ2-7): ETGVTQSPTHLIKTRGQQVTLRCSSQSGHNTVSWYQQALGQGPQFIFQYYREEENGRGNFPPRFSGLQFPNYSSELNVNALELDDSALYLCASSLPGTVSYEQYFGPGTRLTVT.

The chain has TRBV19 and TRBJ1-4; D ambiguous. Trimming took 6 bases from V and 3 from J, leaving 8 bases between them. The CDR3 consists of 13 residues. Germline V gene lookup returns CDR1 LNHDA and CDR2 SQIVND (reference sequence). The CDR3 loop is CASSPPANEKLFF. The CDR3 region has the DNA TGTGCCAGTAGCCCTCCAGCTAATGAAAAACTGTTTTTT.

The genes are TRBV28 and TRBJ2-2, with D perhaps matching TRBD2 (5 bases). There are 15 residues in the CDR3. The germline gives CDR1 MDHEN, CDR2 SYDVKM. V was pared by 10 bases and J by 1 base, with 16 bases between. Here the CDR3 reads CATQIPAGNTGELFF. CDR3 nucleotide sequence: TGTGCCACCCAGATTCCCGCGGGGAACACCGGGGAGCTGTTTTTT.

This sequence joins TRBV19 and TRBJ1-2; no clear D gene. The germline V gene has CDR1 LNHDA and CDR2 SQIVND (reference sequence). Trimming left V 1 base short and J 2 bases short, with 8 bases between. The CDR3 sequence is 14 residues long. The CDR3 bases are TGTGCCAGTAGTATAGCGGAGGGCAACTATGGCTACACCTTC. Encoded protein: CASSIAEGNYGYTF.

The V and J genes are TRBV19 and TRBJ2-1; no clear D. V was pared by 6 bases and J by 2 bases, with 11 bases between. This CDR3 has 14 residues. Germline loops: CDR1 LNHDA, CDR2 SQIVND (reference sequence). The CDR3: CASRAGGTYNEQFF. As DNA, the CDR3 is TGTGCCAGTAGGGCCGGCGGAACCTACAATGAGCAGTTCTTC.

This sequence joins TRBV11-3 and TRBJ2-1; TRBD1 might be the D (5 bases). The CDR3 runs to 13 residues. Germline CDR1 is SGHNT and CDR2 is YENEEA. Trimming pared 2 bases from V and 7 bases from J, leaving 9 bases between. As DNA, the CDR3 is TGTGCCAGCAGCTTAAGTGCAGGGAATGAGCAGTTCTTC. Translation gives CASSLSAGNEQFF.

By proportion, this clone is medium-sized. V gene TRBV5-6 combines with J gene TRBJ1-2; possibly TRBD1 for D (5 bases). The germline gives CDR1 SGHDT, CDR2 YYEEEE. The CDR3 runs 14 residues. Trimming left V 0 bases short and J 1 base short, with 7 bases between. The CDR3 nucleotides are TGTGCCAGCAGCTTGGTCAGGGTTAACTATGGCTACACCTTC. This translates into CASSLVRVNYGYTF. The full variable domain, with the rest looked up from reference TRBV5-6 and TRBJ1-2, is DAGVTQSPTHLIKTRGQQVTLRCSPKSGHDTVSWYQQALGQGPQFIFQYYEEEERQRGNFPDRFSGHQFPNYSSELNVNALLLGDSALYLCASSLVRVNYGYTFGSGTRLTVV.

The CDR3: CASSLAGGAQEQYF. In DNA, the CDR3 is TGTGCCAGCAGCCTAGCGGGGGGGGCGCAAGAGCAGTACTTC. The rearrangement links TRBV6-1 to TRBJ2-7; 12 nucleotides line up with TRBD2. CDR3 length: 14 residues. The germline gives CDR1 MNHNS, CDR2 SASEGT. V lost 6 bases and J lost 7; bases outside the gene matches: 7.

The chain couples TRBV6-5 to TRBJ1-5; 9 positions match TRBD1. V trimming: 5 bases; J trimming: 2 bases; junction bases outside the gene matches: 4. The CDR3 extends over 15 amino acids. The germline V gene has CDR1 MNHEY and CDR2 SVGAGI. In DNA, the CDR3 is TGTGCCAGCAGTCCGGACAGGGGTGGCAATCAGCCCCAGCATTTT. This gives the protein CASSPDRGGNQPQHF.

This rearrangement joins TRBV10-3 to TRBJ1-4; D remains unclear. CDR1 is ENHRY, CDR2 SYGVKD, per germline. CDR3 length: 12 amino acids. With 2 bases removed from V and 8 bases from J, the gap between germline ends came to 6 bases. The DNA for the CDR3 is TGTGCCATCAGTGAGGATCACGAAAAACTGTTTTTT. Protein product: CAISEDHEKLFF.